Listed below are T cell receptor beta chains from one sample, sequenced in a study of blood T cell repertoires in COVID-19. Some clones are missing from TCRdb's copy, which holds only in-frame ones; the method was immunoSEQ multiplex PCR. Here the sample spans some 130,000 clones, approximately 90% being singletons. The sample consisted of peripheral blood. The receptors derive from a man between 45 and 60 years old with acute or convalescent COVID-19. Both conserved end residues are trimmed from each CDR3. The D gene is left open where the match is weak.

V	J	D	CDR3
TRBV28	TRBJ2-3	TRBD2	ASSPAGGRSTDTQY
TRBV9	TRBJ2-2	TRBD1	ASSVAGGGELF
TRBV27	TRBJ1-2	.	ASRSNSDRQYGYT
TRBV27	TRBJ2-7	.	ASSFVLWSDEQY
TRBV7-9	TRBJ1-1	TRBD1	ASSTRDRLPDEAF
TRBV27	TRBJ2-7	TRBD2	ASSFGTSGSYEQY
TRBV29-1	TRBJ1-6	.	SVGSGINSPLH
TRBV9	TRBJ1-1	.	ASTGGRGMGIANTEAF
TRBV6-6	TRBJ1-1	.	ASRLTENTEAF
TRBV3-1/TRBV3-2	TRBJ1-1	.	ASQGSWSQGLGDTEAF
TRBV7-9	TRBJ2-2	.	ASSRTGGTGELF
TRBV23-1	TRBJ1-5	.	ASSHSGSYSGNQPQH
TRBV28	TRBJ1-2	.	ASSPTRGGSSQNT
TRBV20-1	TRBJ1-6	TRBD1	SASSPGGSSYNSPLH
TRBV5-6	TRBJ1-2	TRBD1	ASSLGQGAVYGYT
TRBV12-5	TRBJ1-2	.	ASALTLGGGYT
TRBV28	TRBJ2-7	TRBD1	ASSRTGTGFSYEQY
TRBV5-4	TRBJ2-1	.	ASSLRKEGGNEQF
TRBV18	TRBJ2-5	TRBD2	ASSPPGFSGGTQY
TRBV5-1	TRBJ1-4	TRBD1	ASSLGRGSANEKLF
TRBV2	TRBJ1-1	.	ASTRQQIRGTEAF
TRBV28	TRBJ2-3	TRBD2	ASSFLGATGGSADTQY
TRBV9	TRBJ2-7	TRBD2	ASSVDASGSEQY
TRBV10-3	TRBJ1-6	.	ATLRAGNSPLH
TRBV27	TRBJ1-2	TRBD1	ASSTIRGQGHGYT
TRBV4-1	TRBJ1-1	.	ASSQFGPRATEAF
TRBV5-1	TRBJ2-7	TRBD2	ASSFTSGSVEQY
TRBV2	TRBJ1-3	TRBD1	ASSPRQGLSGNTIY
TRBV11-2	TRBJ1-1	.	ASSLGYAGEGRTEAF
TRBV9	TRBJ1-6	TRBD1	ASSKTGVGSPLH
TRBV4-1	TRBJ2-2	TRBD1	ASSPPEERGRVGELF
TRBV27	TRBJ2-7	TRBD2	ASSPTGTSGTYEQY
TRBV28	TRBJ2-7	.	ASSSNRFEQY
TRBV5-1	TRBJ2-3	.	ASSLDPGSSTDTQY
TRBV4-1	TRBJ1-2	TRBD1	ASSPASGTAYGYT
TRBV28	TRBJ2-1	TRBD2	ASSLLRGAGGPEVEQF
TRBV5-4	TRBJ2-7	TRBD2	ASSPSGGSYEQY
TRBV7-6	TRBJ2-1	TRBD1	ASSSNRGRGNEQF
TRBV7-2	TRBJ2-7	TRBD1	ASSSTGSSYEQY
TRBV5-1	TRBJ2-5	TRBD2	ASSSSGGKETQY
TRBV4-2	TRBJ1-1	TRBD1	ASSQSTTDRLNTEAF
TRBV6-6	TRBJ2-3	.	ASSSRGTDTQY
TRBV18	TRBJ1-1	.	ASSPNGGTEAF
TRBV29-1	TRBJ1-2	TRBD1	SVQIGQGRGYT
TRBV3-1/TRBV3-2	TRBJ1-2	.	ASSQRGTMIYGYT
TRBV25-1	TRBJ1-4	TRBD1	ASRDRGAEKLF
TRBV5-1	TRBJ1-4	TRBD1	ASSPVAGTASEKLF
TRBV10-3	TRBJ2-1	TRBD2	AINGGGLAGPYNEQF
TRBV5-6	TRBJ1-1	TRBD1	ASSSRQGWTTEAF
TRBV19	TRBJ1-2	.	ASSIGRGLQGKGYT
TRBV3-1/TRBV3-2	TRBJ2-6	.	ASSQSWRGSLASGANVLT
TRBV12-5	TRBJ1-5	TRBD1	ASQGDNQPQH
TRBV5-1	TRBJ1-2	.	ASSLAPANYGYT